This TCR beta chain was obtained from a study of shared clonotypes between healthy human individuals. TCRdb's table, derived via immunoSEQ multiplex PCR, lists solely in-frame clones and lacks some. The sample records about 2.1 million clones, around 93% being singletons. CD8 cells classed as naive were CD45RO-negative and positively selected for CCR7, excluding terminally differentiated effector memory CD45RA+ cells. Sequenced: naive CD8+ T cells from PBMCs. The clonotype was recovered from a man aged 18 to 29 in good health. Some clones in this sample may be carry-over from other donors' samples.

CDR3 protein: CASSGWEYGYTF. In DNA, the CDR3 is TGTGCCAGCAGCGGTTGGGAGTATGGCTACACCTTC. This chain joins TRBV9 and TRBJ1-2, with unresolved D. CDR3 size: 12 residues. CDR1 and CDR2 (germline): SGDLS, YYNGEE. V dropped 3 bases and J dropped 5 bases, with 8 bases sitting between them.